This TCR beta chain was sequenced for a study of tumour-infiltrating T cells in Burkitt lymphoma. Overall study context: Repertoire clonality predicted overall and progression-free survival.

Repertoires were generated with immunoSEQ multiplex PCR, while TCRdb's copy carries only in-frame clones and drops some. The sample carries about 2,600 clones, about 84% recorded once. Looked up from germline, CDR1 is SGDLS and CDR2 is YYNGEE. The CDR3 runs 14 residues. V was pared by 0 bases and J by 0 bases, with 4 bases between. The TCR originated in a human donor with diffuse large B-cell lymphoma. The rearrangement joins TRBV9 to TRBJ1-5; D is unresolved. The specimen sequenced was tumor tissue. The CDR3: CASSVGNSNQPQHF. The CDR3 bases are TGTGCCAGCAGCGTAGGCAATAGCAATCAGCCCCAGCATTTT.